This TCR beta chain is from a study of T cells in Graves' hyperthyroidism and ophthalmopathy. Study at large: Peripheral blood collection took place at initial diagnosis, before any treatment. Points from the study as a whole: Prediction of ophthalmopathy progression came a median roughly 6.6 months pre-onset. Researchers found most expanded thyroid clonotypes above 0.001 in blood as well.

RNA transcripts were the template for amplifying TCR beta CDR3 regions. The HTBI set primed first-round TCR CDR3 RT-PCR. Each CDR3 protein is one row after TCRdb ran MiXCR on the multiplex PCR reads. Of around 340,000 distinct CDR3 sequences in the sample, 15% to 20% are singletons; the top ten hold less than 65%. Isolation of PBMCs was performed on around 9.3 ml fresh peripheral blood. This clonotype has more than one count but fewer than ten. Its specificity is not known. The germline gives CDR1 SGHAT, CDR2 FQNNGV. The V and J ends lost 3 bases and 7 bases respectively, with 25 bases between them. This CDR3 region has 17 residues.

The sample consisted of blood. The source of this sequence is a woman aged 45-60 years with Graves' hyperthyroidism. The V and J genes are TRBV11-2 and TRBJ2-7; the D gene could be TRBD1 or TRBD2 (5 bases each). Here the CDR3 reads CASSFGEVGRLLEEQYF. CDR3 coding DNA: TGTGCCAGCAGCTTTGGCGAAGTGGGACGGTTATTGGAAGAGCAGTACTTC.